The 7 T cell receptor beta chains in this list originate from one sample, sequenced in a study of cytomegalovirus exposure and HLA in healthy donors. The PCR had 60 Vbeta and 13 Jbeta primers. Here immunoSEQ multiplex PCR was the method, and the copy in TCRdb shows in-frame clones only, minus some. The repertoire holds 100,000 to 120,000 clones, with approximately 69% as singletons. Input material: PBMCs. These receptors all come from a young man in good health and CMV-seronegative.

Comments on this clone: At one end, the junction sequence differs from germline, possibly due to a read error. The CDR3 loop reads CSSSLNPGQGGEKLFF. DNA of the CDR3: TGTTCCAGCAGCCTAAATCCGGGACAGGGAGGCGAAAAACTGTTTTTT. J is TRBJ1-4 and V is TRBV7-9; 9 bases are shared with TRBD1. CDR3 length: 16 amino acids. The germline gives CDR1 SEHNR, CDR2 FQNEAQ (reference sequence). Full variable domain (outside the CDR3, taken from reference TRBV7-9 and TRBJ1-4): DTGVSQNPRHKITKRGQNVTFRCDPISEHNRLYWYRQTLGQGPEFLTYFQNEAQLEKSRLLSDRFSAERPKGSFSTLEIQRTEQGDSAMYLCSSSLNPGQGGEKLFFGSGTQLSVL.

In this sample, this clone turned up a few times. The chain uses TRBV5-1 and TRBJ2-7, with no clear D. V gave up 2 bases and J gave up 2 bases, with 14 bases separating them. This CDR3 comprises 15 residues. The germline gives CDR1 SGHRS, CDR2 YFSETQ. CDR3 in DNA: TGCGCCAGCAGCTTAACGACGACAAGTCCCTACGAGCAGTACTTC. It is translated as CASSLTTTSPYEQYF.

This chain uses TRBV6-4 with TRBJ2-1, with D possibly being TRBD1 (5 bases). Trimming cost V 0 bases and J 6 bases, with 12 bases left between them. The CDR3 is made up of 15 amino acids. Germline V gene sequence: CDR1 MRHNA, CDR2 SNTAGT. The CDR3 loop reads CASSDSAGNSNEQFF. DNA of the CDR3: TGTGCCAGCAGTGACTCGGCAGGGAACAGCAATGAGCAGTTCTTC.

The CDR3 protein is CASSPGQRTGELFF. In DNA form, the CDR3 reads TGTGCCAGCAGCCCGGGACAGCGCACCGGGGAGCTGTTTTTT. The chain recombines TRBV5-8 with TRBJ2-2; 7 bases are a match to TRBD1. This CDR3 comprises 14 residues. The junction had 4 bases not matched to a gene; V was cut back by 4 bases and J by 4 bases. CDR1 SGHTS and CDR2 YDEGEE come from the germline V gene.

This sequence joins TRBV2 and TRBJ2-2; D might be TRBD2 (7 bases). With 7 bases removed from V and 5 bases from J, the gap between germline ends came to 17 bases. The V gene's germline CDR1 is SNHLY and CDR2 FYNNEI. CDR3 length equals 15 residues. CDR3 sequence reads: CASTGAGEGTGELFF. DNA of the CDR3: TGTGCCAGCACAGGGGCGGGAGAGGGAACCGGGGAGCTGTTTTTT. Filled out from reference TRBV2 and TRBJ2-2, the complete variable domain reads EPEVTQTPSHQVTQMGQEVILRCVPISNHLYFYWYRQILGQKVEFLVSFYNNEISEKSEIFDDQFSVERPDGSNFTLKIRSTKLEDSAMYFCASTGAGEGTGELFFGEGSRLTVL.

The rearrangement uses TRBV4-3 and TRBJ2-3; no firm D call. Germline values: CDR1 LGHNA, CDR2 YSLEER. The CDR3 length is 13 residues. Trimming removed 3 bases from V and 9 bases from J, with 13 bases in between. DNA of the CDR3: TGCGCCAGCAGCCAGAGTGTGGGCCCGACGCAGTATTTT. Translating it yields CASSQSVGPTQYF.

This clone appeared a few times. The V call is TRBV30, the J call TRBJ1-1; D not certain. This CDR3 is built from 11 residues. Trimming removed 3 bases at V and 11 bases at J, with 13 bases between. Germline V CDR1 and CDR2: GTSNPN, SVGIG (reference sequence). The CDR3 region has the DNA TGTGCCTGGAGCGGCGAGGGTGGGGCTTTCTTT. Its protein product is CAWSGEGGAFF.